Presented here are 25 T cell receptor beta chains from one specimen sequenced in a study of beta chain features in type 1 diabetes. Broader study findings: When Type 1 diabetes patients were examined, their TCRB CDR3s proved moderately but significantly shorter in all four CD4+ subsets.

The antigens for these receptors are not known. Sequenced material consisted of expressed TCRB transcripts (all of the isolated RNA was reverse transcribed). Libraries were prepared by immunoSEQ multiplex PCR; TCRdb keeps only in-frame clonotypes and omits some of them. The top ten clones hold about 0.6% of a sample with 400,000 or so clones, 8% to 10% of them seen once. The sample consisted of central memory CD4+ T cells from blood. These TCRs come from a man between 25 and 39 years old with type 1 diabetes.

This clone was found a few times. This chain uses TRBV28 with TRBJ1-5; 9 nucleotides line up with TRBD1. The junction had 22 bases not matched to a gene; V was cut back by 9 bases and J by 1 base. This CDR3 comprises 20 residues. CDR1 and CDR2 from the germline V gene are MDHEN and SYDVKM. For the CDR3, the DNA is TGTGCCAGTAACCGAGGGGTTGGGACAGGGAGCTCGGGGAGCAATCAGCCCCAGCATTTT. Translating it yields CASNRGVGTGSSGSNQPQHF.

In its sample, this clone was seen a few times. V is TRBV9 and J is TRBJ2-1; 11 bases agree with TRBD2. Germline-derived CDR1 and CDR2 are SGDLS and YYNGEE. V trimming: 3 bases; J trimming: 10 bases; junction bases outside the gene matches: 12. The CDR3 is made up of 16 amino acids. Here the CDR3 reads CASSGLGTSGFGEQFF. The CDR3 DNA follows: TGTGCCAGCAGCGGGCTCGGGACTAGCGGTTTCGGAGAGCAGTTCTTC.

Notes on this clone: Only one base separates this from a far larger clonotype, so it likely reflects a read error. The gene calls are TRBV4-2 and TRBJ2-2; D not certain. V lost 0 bases, J lost 1 base, and 3 bases lay in between. This CDR3 has 14 amino acids. In germline, CDR1 is LGHNA, CDR2 YNFKEQ. The DNA for the CDR3 is TGTGCCAGCAGCCAAGAGCAGAACACCGGGGAGCTGTTTTTT. Its translation is CASSQEQNTGELFF.

V and J are TRBV5-1 and TRBJ1-1; D uncertain. The CDR3 extends over 15 amino acids. The germline V gene has CDR1 SGHRS and CDR2 YFSETQ. The V end was cut by 3 bases, the J end by 5 bases, with 17 bases between. The chain's CDR3 is CASSWASGDLTEAFF. CDR3 sequence (DNA): TGCGCCAGCAGCTGGGCCTCCGGGGATTTGACTGAAGCTTTCTTT.

This clone was detected a few times. The CDR3 DNA sequence: TGTGCCAGCAGTTATGGGCAGGGGGCGCAAGCTTTCTTT. Translated: CASSYGQGAQAFF. The chain couples TRBV6-6 to TRBJ1-1, with 8 bases aligning to TRBD1. CDR3 length: 13 residues. J was trimmed by 9 bases and V by 3 bases; bases with no gene match: 6. Germline values: CDR1 MNHNY, CDR2 SVGAGI (reference sequence).

The chain is built from TRBV15 and TRBJ2-2; D may be TRBD2 (5 bases). V was shortened by 4 bases and J by 4 bases, with 10 bases between the two germline ends. The germline V gene encodes CDR1 LNHNV and CDR2 YYDKDF (reference sequence). The CDR3 loop spans 14 amino acids. CDR3 region: CATSKGAVTGELFF. For the CDR3, the DNA is TGTGCCACCAGCAAGGGAGCGGTCACCGGGGAGCTGTTTTTT.

This clone was detected only a few times. This chain connects TRBV19 to TRBJ2-2, with a weak D call TRBD2 (6 bases). V dropped 7 bases and J dropped 4 bases, with 16 bases sitting between them. The germline CDR1 and CDR2 sequences are LNHDA and SQIVND (reference sequence). The CDR3 spans 15 residues. For the CDR3, the DNA is TGTGCCAGTAAATTCCGGGAGCTGGGCACCGGGGAGCTGTTTTTT. This translates into CASKFRELGTGELFF.

V gene TRBV5-4 combines with J gene TRBJ2-7; D perhaps matches TRBD1 (6 bases). The CDR3 covers 14 residues. With 4 bases removed from V and 0 bases from J, the gap between germline ends came to 11 bases. Germline loops: CDR1 SGHNT, CDR2 YYREEE (reference sequence). CDR3 coding DNA: TGTGCCAGCAGCAGGATGGACAGCTCCTACGAGCAGTACTTC. It translates to CASSRMDSSYEQYF.

This clone has a handful of counts. The CDR3 region has the DNA TGCGCCAGCAGCCAAGGGGACAAAGAGACCCAGTACTTC. This gives the protein CASSQGDKETQYF. The rearrangement joins TRBV4-1 to TRBJ2-5; D might be TRBD1 (6 bases). This CDR3 region has 13 residues. V was clipped by 1 base and J by 3 bases, with 6 bases between them. In germline, CDR1 is MGHRA, CDR2 YSYEKL.

This clone was seen more than once but under ten times. The rearrangement joins TRBV6-1 to TRBJ1-4, with D perhaps matching TRBD1 (5 bases). Germline loops: CDR1 MNHNS, CDR2 SASEGT. The CDR3 is made up of 13 amino acids. V was pared by 8 bases and J by 4 bases, with 11 bases between. The CDR3 sequence is CASHQTVNEKLFF. DNA of the CDR3: TGTGCCAGCCACCAGACAGTTAATGAAAAACTGTTTTTT.

This clone appeared a few times. The rearrangement uses TRBV7-9 and TRBJ2-3, with 15 nucleotides matching TRBD2. The V gene's germline CDR1 is SEHNR and CDR2 FQNEAQ (reference sequence). The CDR3 length is 18 residues. V lost 5 bases and J lost 1; bases outside the gene matches: 7. This chain's CDR3 is CASSPRTSGRGGTDTQYF. The CDR3 DNA reads TGTGCCAGCAGCCCGAGGACTAGCGGGAGGGGAGGCACAGATACGCAGTATTTT.

This clone showed up just a few times. The genes are TRBV5-1 and TRBJ2-7; TRBD1 matches at 7 bases. Losses at the gene ends were 4 bases for V and 6 bases for J; bases not matched to a gene: 10. The CDR3 extends over 14 amino acids. Per germline, CDR1 SGHRS and CDR2 YFSETQ. The CDR3 loop is CASSGDSRRGEQYF. Written as DNA, the CDR3 is TGCGCCAGCAGCGGGGACAGCCGTCGGGGCGAGCAGTACTTC.

Notes on this clone: Distinct nucleotide sequences in the sample also encode this CDR3. V and J are TRBV27 and TRBJ1-4; the match to TRBD1 covers 7 bases. The CDR3 runs 16 residues. The V gene end was trimmed by 6 bases and the J gene end by 4 bases; junction bases not matched to a gene: 11. Looked up from germline, CDR1 is MNHEY and CDR2 is SMNVEV (reference sequence). The CDR3 protein is CASSLRTGAYNEKLFF. CDR3 sequence (DNA): TGTGCCAGCAGCCTCCGGACAGGTGCTTATAATGAAAAACTGTTTTTT.

The table lists this clone with a few counts. V gene TRBV4-1 combines with J gene TRBJ2-7; 7 bases map to TRBD2. J lost 2 bases, V lost 0 bases, and 16 bases had no gene match. This CDR3 comprises 19 residues. In germline, CDR1 is MGHRA, CDR2 YSYEKL. This CDR3 is CASSQDKSEASGAPYEQYF. CDR3 in DNA: TGCGCCAGCAGCCAAGATAAATCAGAGGCAAGCGGGGCCCCCTACGAGCAGTACTTC.

This clone was detected a few times. This rearrangement joins TRBV6-6 to TRBJ1-2; 10 nucleotides line up with TRBD1. The CDR3 is made up of 14 amino acids. V lost 5 bases to trimming and J lost 4 bases; unmatched junction nucleotides: 4. Germline CDR1 and CDR2: MNHNY and SVGAGI (reference sequence). The CDR3 nucleotides read TGTGCCAGCAGTCGGGACAGGGGATTCTATGGCTACACCTTC. It codes for CASSRDRGFYGYTF.

This clone was counted ten times or more. This sequence joins TRBV19 and TRBJ2-2; TRBD2 matches at 7 bases. The CDR3 consists of 16 residues. Germline trimming cut 3 bases from V and 2 bases from J; bases unmatched to any gene: 6. Germline CDR1 LNHDA, CDR2 SQIVND (reference sequence). The DNA of the CDR3 is TGTGCCAGTAGTATTCGAGCGGGGCTCAACACCGGGGAGCTGTTTTTT. It codes for CASSIRAGLNTGELFF.

This clone was picked up a small number of times. V gene TRBV7-2 combines with J gene TRBJ2-7; 8 nucleotides line up with TRBD2. The J segment lost 7 bases and the V segment lost 3 bases, leaving 2 bases of the junction unmatched. CDR3 length: 12 amino acids. Germline lookup yields CDR1 SGHTA and CDR2 FQGNSA. CDR3 sequence reads: CASSLIAGEQYF. Here the CDR3 DNA reads TGTGCCAGCAGCTTGATAGCGGGAGAGCAGTACTTC.

This clone was counted a few times. The chain is built from TRBV4-3 and TRBJ2-1, with a tentative D call TRBD2 (6 bases). The germline V and J ends were trimmed by 4 bases and 0 bases, with 10 bases remaining between them. The CDR3 spans 15 residues. Germline V gives CDR1 LGHNA, CDR2 YSLEER. CDR3 protein: CASSRASDSYNEQFF. The CDR3 region has the DNA TGCGCCAGCAGCCGAGCTAGCGACTCCTACAATGAGCAGTTCTTC.

This clone has only a few counts. The genes are TRBV5-1 and TRBJ2-7; D not resolved. This CDR3 has 15 amino acids. V was clipped by 5 bases and J by 0 bases, with 15 bases between them. Germline-derived CDR1 and CDR2 are SGHRS and YFSETQ. DNA of the CDR3: TGCGCCAGCAGACATGGGGATATTGGCTCCTACGAGCAGTACTTC. It codes for CASRHGDIGSYEQYF.

The V and J genes are TRBV18 and TRBJ2-2; the D is unclear. The CDR3 runs 13 residues. Germline lookup yields CDR1 KGHSH and CDR2 LQKENI. V was clipped by 6 bases and J by 4 bases, with 9 bases between them. The DNA of the CDR3 is TGTGCCAGCTCCGGAAGGGCCACCGGGGAGCTGTTTTTT. This translates into CASSGRATGELFF.

The chain uses TRBV11-2 and TRBJ2-7; a possible D gene is TRBD2 (6 bases). V lost 2 bases to trimming and J lost 3 bases, with 14 bases between them. Germline V gene sequence: CDR1 SGHAT, CDR2 FQNNGV. This CDR3 spans 15 amino acids. CDR3 DNA: TGTGCCAGCAGCTTATTTGGCGGGAAGGTCTACGAGCAGTACTTC. Translated, it gives CASSLFGGKVYEQYF.

This clone was recorded at least ten times. The chain recombines TRBV5-4 with TRBJ1-1, with 7 positions matching TRBD1. V shed 4 bases and J 1 base; nucleotides not matched to a gene: 7. This CDR3 spans 15 amino acids. Germline V gene sequence: CDR1 SGHNT, CDR2 YYREEE (reference sequence). The DNA of the CDR3 is TGTGCCAGCAGCACCGCCGGGACAGAGAACACTGAAGCTTTCTTT. Translated: CASSTAGTENTEAFF.

This clone appeared a few times. The chain recombines TRBV19 with TRBJ2-5, with D perhaps given as TRBD1 or TRBD2 (6 bases each). CDR1 LNHDA and CDR2 SQIVND come from the germline V gene (reference sequence). The CDR3 extends over 14 amino acids. V was clipped by 7 bases and J by 5 bases, with 17 bases between them. The CDR3: CASNPSGGRETQYF. The CDR3 DNA is TGTGCCAGTAACCCCTCCGGGGGCCGGGAGACCCAGTACTTC.

The J gene is TRBJ1-6, the V gene TRBV25-1; D gene unclear. CDR1 is MGHDK, CDR2 SYGVNS, per germline. V lost 2 bases to trimming and J lost 9 bases, with 8 bases between them. The CDR3 is made up of 13 amino acids. The CDR3: CASSEPPPSPLHF. Here the CDR3 DNA reads TGTGCCAGCAGTGAACCCCCCCCTTCACCCCTCCACTTT.

This clone was counted only a few times. The CDR3 spells CASSPPTDTQYF. Written as DNA, the CDR3 is TGCGCCAGCAGTCCACCCACAGATACGCAGTATTTT. The V gene is TRBV10-1, the J gene TRBJ2-3, with unresolved D. V lost 5 bases and J 2 bases, leaving 5 bases between the germline ends. The CDR3 is 12 amino acids. CDR1 and CDR2 (germline): WNHNN, SYGVQD (reference sequence).